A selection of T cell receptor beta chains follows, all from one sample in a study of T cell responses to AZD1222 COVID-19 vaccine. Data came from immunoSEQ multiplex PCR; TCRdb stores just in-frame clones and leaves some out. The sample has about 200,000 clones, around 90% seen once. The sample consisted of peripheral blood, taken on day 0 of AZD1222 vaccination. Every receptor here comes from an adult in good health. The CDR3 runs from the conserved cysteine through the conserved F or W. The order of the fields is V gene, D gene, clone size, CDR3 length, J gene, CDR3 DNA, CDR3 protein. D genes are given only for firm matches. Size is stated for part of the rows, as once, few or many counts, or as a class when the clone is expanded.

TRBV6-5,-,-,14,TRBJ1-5,TGTGCCAGCAGTTACGGGACTCGCAATCAGCCCCAGCATTTT,CASSYGTRNQPQHF
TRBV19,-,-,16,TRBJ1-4,TGTGCCAGTAGTCCCCGCAGTGCAGGGAGGTATGAAAAACTGTTTTTT,CASSPRSAGRYEKLFF
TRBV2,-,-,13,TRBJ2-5,TGTGCCAGCAGTTCGGACCTCAGGGAGACCCAGTACTTC,CASSSDLRETQYF
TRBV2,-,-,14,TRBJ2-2,TGTGCCAGCAGGACCGCCAGGGGTGGCGGGGAGCTGTTTTTT,CASRTARGGGELFF
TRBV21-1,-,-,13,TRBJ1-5,TGTGCCAGCAGGGGTAATAGCAATCAGCCCCAGCATTTT,CASRGNSNQPQHF
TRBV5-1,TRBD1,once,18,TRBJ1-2,TGCGCCAGCAGCTGGAGGCCGGGACAGGGGATCTTGGGACATGGCTACACCTTC,CASSWRPGQGILGHGYTF
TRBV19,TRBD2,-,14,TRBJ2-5,TGTGCCAGTAGGAAAGCGGGGTCGGGGGAGACCCAGTACTTC,CASRKAGSGETQYF
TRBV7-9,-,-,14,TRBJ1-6,TGTGCCAGCAGCTTAAGAGGGGTAGGTTCACCCCTCCACTTT,CASSLRGVGSPLHF
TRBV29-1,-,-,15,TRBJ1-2,TGCAGCGCCCGGACAGACTTCCTCAATTCCTATGGCTACACCTTC,CSARTDFLNSYGYTF
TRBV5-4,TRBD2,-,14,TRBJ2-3,TGTGCCAGCAGCGCTAGCGGGTCTGGGGATACGCAGTATTTT,CASSASGSGDTQYF
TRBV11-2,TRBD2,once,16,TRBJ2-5,TGTGCCAGCAGATCCCAGACTAGCGGGGGGCGTCAGACCCAGTACTTC,CASRSQTSGGRQTQYF
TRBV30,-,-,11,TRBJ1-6,TGTGCCTGGGACTCTAATTCACCCCTCCACTTT,CAWDSNSPLHF
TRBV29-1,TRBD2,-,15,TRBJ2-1,TGCAGCGTTGAAGAAAGACTAGCGGGAGGGGGTGAGCAGTTCTTC,CSVEERLAGGGEQFF
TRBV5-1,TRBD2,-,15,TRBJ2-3,TGCGCCAGCAGAATAGCGGGACATGCCACAGATACGCAGTATTTT,CASRIAGHATDTQYF
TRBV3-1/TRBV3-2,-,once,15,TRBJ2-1,TGTGCCAGCAGCCAGGAGGAGACAGGATTGGATGAGCAGTTCTTC,CASSQEETGLDEQFF
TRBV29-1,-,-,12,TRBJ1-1,TGCAGCGCTCGCCAGACAAACACTGAAGCTTTCTTT,CSARQTNTEAFF
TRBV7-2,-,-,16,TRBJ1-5,TGTGCCAGCAGTAAACAGGGAGCCCTTGGCAATCAGCCCCAGCATTTT,CASSKQGALGNQPQHF
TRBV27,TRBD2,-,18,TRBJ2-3,TGTGCCAGCAGTTTAACTCTCCCGTTCGGGGGGGGAACAGATACGCAGTATTTT,CASSLTLPFGGGTDTQYF
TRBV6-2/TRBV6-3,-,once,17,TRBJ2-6,TGTGCCAGCAGTCAATTCCATCCTAGCTCTGGGGCCAACGTCCTGACTTTC,CASSQFHPSSGANVLTF
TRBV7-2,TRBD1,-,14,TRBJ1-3,TGTGCCAGCAGTCGGACAGGCCTAGGAAACACCATATATTTT,CASSRTGLGNTIYF
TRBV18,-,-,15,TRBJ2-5,TGTGCCAGCTCCCCGTCGCAGGTTAACCAAGAGACCCAGTACTTC,CASSPSQVNQETQYF
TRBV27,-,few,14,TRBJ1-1,TGTGCCAGCAGTGGTCCAGGACACCTCACTGAAGCTTTCTTT,CASSGPGHLTEAFF
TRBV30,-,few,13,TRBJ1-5,TGTGCCTGGAGTGTACATCGGGATCAGCCCCAGCATTTT,CAWSVHRDQPQHF
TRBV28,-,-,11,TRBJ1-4,TGTGCCAGCAAGGCAGAGGAAAAACTGTTTTTT,CASKAEEKLFF
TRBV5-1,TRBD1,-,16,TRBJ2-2,TGCGCCAGCAGCTTGAAGGGACAGGGGGTGTCCGGGGAGCTGTTTTTT,CASSLKGQGVSGELFF
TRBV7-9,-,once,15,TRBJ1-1,TGTGCCAGCAGCTTAGCGCCGAACACGAACACTGAAGCTTTCTTT,CASSLAPNTNTEAFF
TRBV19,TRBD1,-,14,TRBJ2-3,TGTGCCAGTAGCGACAGGGGGACCACAGATACGCAGTATTTT,CASSDRGTTDTQYF
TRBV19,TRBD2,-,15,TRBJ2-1,TGTGCCAGTAGTATAGAAAGCGGGGTCTACAATGAGCAGTTCTTC,CASSIESGVYNEQFF
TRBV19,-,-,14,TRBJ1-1,TGTGCCACTGGCCGCCTACAGGGAAACGCTGAAGCTTTCTTT,CATGRLQGNAEAFF